A single T cell receptor beta chain is shown here with its context. It lacks a known antigen. Being one base from a much bigger clone, this may be a read error. Every patient had bone marrow sampled at the time of active disease. Ficoll-Hypaque density gradient centrifugation was used to isolate the bone marrow mononuclear cells. To remove myeloma plasma cells, the cells were labeled with CD138 magnetic microbeads on a MACS separator, and CD138-negative cells were then collected by negative selection. Flow cytometry with CD138 antibodies on an Attune NxT was used to check how pure the isolated cells were. Total RNA was extracted with TRIzol reagent and quantified with a NanoDrop spectrophotometer. Paired RNA-seq and IR-seq were performed on the CD138-negative bone marrow sample of each patient. TCR libraries were constructed from 400 to 500 ng RNA using the Immunoverse kit, and molecular barcoded adaptors covering alpha/delta and beta/gamma chains were employed. The same RNA used for transcriptome sequencing was used for TCR library preparation. Sequencing of TCR libraries was carried out on an Illumina HiSeq 4000 with 2 x 150 cycles. Processing in the source paper ran as follows. MiXCR aligned TCR reads to human V, D, J and C references and assembled the aligned reads into CDR3 clonotypes, with quality filtering and error correction included. Clonotype counts and gene usage diversity were analyzed with the tcR package in R. For inspection of raw mapping reads, RNA-seq reads were mapped by STAR aligner version 2.5.3a onto GRCh37 of the human genome. To test the effect of sequencing depth on detected clonotypes, IR-seq fastq files were randomly downsampled using Seqtk 1.3. TCRdb redid the processing of the public reads, applying fastp at Q25 and MiXCR, and retained in-frame beta chains. Entries that share a CDR3 protein sequence are merged under the most common genes and DNA. The V and J calls, along with clone size, are taken from TCRdb and not from the paper's own processing. The sample profile shows 5,000 to 6,500 distinct CDR3 sequences; around 20% of them were found once. Over 40% of the sample belongs to the ten largest clones.

This sample was taken from a study of read filtering for tumor transcriptome and immune sequencing (dated by TCRdb to about 2020). About the study as a whole: The cohort consisted of roughly 18 male and over twelve female patients, with a mean age of 65.9 years and an age range of about 45 to 90. Under revised international staging, 8 or 9 patients fell into R-ISS I, some 15 into R-ISS II and roughly 7 into R-ISS III. After DNase treatment, whole-transcriptome libraries were prepared using the TruSeq RNA Access Library Prep Kit. Per sample, about 4.05 to 10.27 million TCR-region mapped reads were obtained with IR-seq, compared with only roughly 85 to 1,300 with RNA-seq. Using the same bone marrow samples, the study compared TCR repertoires obtained by targeted immune repertoire sequencing with those obtained by bulk whole-transcriptome sequencing. As a main aim, a read-filtering strategy for immune repertoire data was addressed, with the specific question being whether clonotypes supported by a single read should be removed. What the work shows at the level of the full study, not this receptor alone: Clonotypes were captured by IR-seq at much higher depth and more reliably than by RNA-seq, and smaller IR-seq throughput was sufficient for identification of most shared clonotypes. In IR-seq, single-read clonotypes were roughly 84% of clonotypes but around 3.6% of total reads; in RNA-seq they were approximately 73% of clonotypes and roughly 45% of reads. The sorted CD138-negative fraction was composed of a mixed bone marrow immune population rather than of purified T cells. Removing single-read clonotypes increased the correlation between IR-seq and RNA-seq shared clonotype proportions.

CDR1 and CDR2 were assigned from the germline V gene (reference sequence) as DFQATT and SNEGSKA. From its cysteine to its phenylalanine, the CDR3 spans 13 amino acids. The read is trimmed to its CDR3 DNA, 39 bases read in frame from base 1. The sequence was collected from a donor aged 40 or older with multiple myeloma. The source material was a population of CD138-negative cells sorted from bone marrow. The intended sense of this specimen's cell subset or site label: bone marrow mononuclear cells depleted of CD138+ plasma/myeloma cells by negative magnetic selection. The receptor chain draws on TRBV20-1 and TRBJ2-3; perhaps TRBD1 is the D gene, with 5 bases matching. Matching the DNA end better, TRBJ1-5 makes the J call doubtful. In nucleotides, the sequence is TGCAGTGCTAGAGATGTGGGGACGGATACGCAGCATTTT. This sequence encodes CSARDVGTDTQHF.